A single T cell receptor (beta chain) is shown here with its context. Looked up from germline, CDR1 is LGHNA and CDR2 is YSLEER. This CDR3 is built from 14 residues. Trimming cost V 0 bases and J 8 bases; bases outside gene matches: 6. The data were produced by immunoSEQ multiplex PCR, yet TCRdb's version contains in-frame clones alone and is incomplete. The top ten hold 2.9% of the sample, which has 60,000 to 70,000 clones, 84% seen once. The sample belongs to a study of control samples from healthy donors and cancer patients. The receptor's source is a woman aged 45-65 years with lung cancer. The sequenced sample was PBMCs. This chain links TRBV4-3 with TRBJ1-2, with 7 positions matching TRBD1. The CDR3 loop is CASSQEEGAEGYTF. The CDR3 DNA reads as TGCGCCAGCAGCCAAGAAGAGGGGGCTGAAGGCTACACCTTC.